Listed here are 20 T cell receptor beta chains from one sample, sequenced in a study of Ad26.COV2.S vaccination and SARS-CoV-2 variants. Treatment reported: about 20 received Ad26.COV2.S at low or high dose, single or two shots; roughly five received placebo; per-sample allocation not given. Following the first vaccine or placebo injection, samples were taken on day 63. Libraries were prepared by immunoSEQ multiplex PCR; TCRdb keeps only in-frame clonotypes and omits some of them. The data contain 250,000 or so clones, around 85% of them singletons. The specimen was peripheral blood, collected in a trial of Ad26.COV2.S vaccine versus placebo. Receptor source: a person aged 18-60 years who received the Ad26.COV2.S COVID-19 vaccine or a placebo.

The CDR3 DNA sequence: TGCGCCAGCAGCCAAGGCCCGGGAGGACAGCAGTTCTTC. This encodes CASSQGPGGQQFF. The rearrangement joins TRBV4-3 to TRBJ2-1; TRBD2 aligns across 7 bases. Trimming removed 1 base from V and 11 bases from J; junction bases left unmatched: 5. The CDR3 loop spans 13 amino acids. Germline V CDR1 and CDR2: LGHNA, YSLEER.

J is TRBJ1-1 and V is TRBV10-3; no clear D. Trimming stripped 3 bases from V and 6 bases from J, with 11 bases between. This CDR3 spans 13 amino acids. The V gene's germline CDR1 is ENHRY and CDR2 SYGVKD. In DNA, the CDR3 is TGTGCCATCAGTGAAACTTTTTCCGCTGAAGCTTTCTTT. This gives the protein CAISETFSAEAFF.

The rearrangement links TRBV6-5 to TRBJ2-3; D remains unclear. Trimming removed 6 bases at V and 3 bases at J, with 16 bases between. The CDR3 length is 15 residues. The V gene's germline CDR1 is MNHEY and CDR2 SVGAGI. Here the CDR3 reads CASRLGASDTDTQYF. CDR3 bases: TGTGCCAGCAGGCTAGGAGCAAGTGATACAGATACGCAGTATTTT.

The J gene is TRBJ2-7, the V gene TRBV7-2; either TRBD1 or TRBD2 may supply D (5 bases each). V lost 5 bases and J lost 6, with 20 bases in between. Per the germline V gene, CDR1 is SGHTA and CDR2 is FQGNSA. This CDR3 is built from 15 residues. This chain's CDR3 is CASSVLGAISPEQYF. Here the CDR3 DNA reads TGTGCCAGCAGCGTACTCGGGGCCATCTCGCCCGAGCAGTACTTC.

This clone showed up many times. The CDR3 nucleotides are TGTGCCAGCTCAGATACAGTTTTCGATGGCTACACCTTC. Its translation: CASSDTVFDGYTF. This rearrangement joins TRBV18 to TRBJ1-2, with D unclear. CDR1 is KGHSH and CDR2 is LQKENI in the germline V gene. CDR3 size: 13 residues. The ends were cut back, 5 bases at V and 6 bases at J, with 13 bases in the middle.

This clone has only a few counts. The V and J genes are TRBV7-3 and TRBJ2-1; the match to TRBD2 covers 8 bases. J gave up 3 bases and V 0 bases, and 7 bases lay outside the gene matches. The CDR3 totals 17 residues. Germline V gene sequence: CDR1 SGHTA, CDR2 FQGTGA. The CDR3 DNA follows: TGTGCCAGCAGCTTAACGTTTGGCGGGGGGAACTACAATGAGCAGTTCTTC. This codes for CASSLTFGGGNYNEQFF.

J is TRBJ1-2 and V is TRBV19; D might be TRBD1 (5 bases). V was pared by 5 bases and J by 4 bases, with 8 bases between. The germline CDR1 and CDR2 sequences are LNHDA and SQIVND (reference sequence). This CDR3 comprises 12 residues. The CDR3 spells CASSDRAYGYTF. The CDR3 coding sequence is TGTGCCAGTAGTGACAGAGCCTATGGCTACACCTTC.

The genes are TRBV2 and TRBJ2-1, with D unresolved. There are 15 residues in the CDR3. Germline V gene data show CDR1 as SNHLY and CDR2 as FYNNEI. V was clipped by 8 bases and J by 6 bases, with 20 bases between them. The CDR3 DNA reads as TGTGCCAGCTCTTTATGGGATTTAGCTGGCAATGAGCAGTTCTTC. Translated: CASSLWDLAGNEQFF.

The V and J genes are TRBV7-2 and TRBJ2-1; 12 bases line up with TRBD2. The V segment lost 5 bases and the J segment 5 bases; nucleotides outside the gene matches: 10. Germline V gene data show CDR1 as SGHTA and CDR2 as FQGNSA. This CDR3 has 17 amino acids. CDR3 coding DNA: TGTGCCAGCAGCCAGGGGCTAGCGGGAGGGCCACACAATGAGCAGTTCTTC. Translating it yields CASSQGLAGGPHNEQFF.

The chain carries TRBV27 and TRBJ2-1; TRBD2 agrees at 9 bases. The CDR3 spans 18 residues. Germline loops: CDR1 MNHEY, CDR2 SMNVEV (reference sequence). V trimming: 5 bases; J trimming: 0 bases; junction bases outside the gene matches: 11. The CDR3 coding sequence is TGTGCCAGCAGTGCTTTGGGACTAGCATCAACCTCCTACAATGAGCAGTTCTTC. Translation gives CASSALGLASTSYNEQFF.

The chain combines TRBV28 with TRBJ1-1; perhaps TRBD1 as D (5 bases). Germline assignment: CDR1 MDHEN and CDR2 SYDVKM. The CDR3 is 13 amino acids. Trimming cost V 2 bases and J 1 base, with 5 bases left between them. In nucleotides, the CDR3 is TGTGCCAGCAGTTTAGGACAGAACACTGAAGCTTTCTTT. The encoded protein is CASSLGQNTEAFF.

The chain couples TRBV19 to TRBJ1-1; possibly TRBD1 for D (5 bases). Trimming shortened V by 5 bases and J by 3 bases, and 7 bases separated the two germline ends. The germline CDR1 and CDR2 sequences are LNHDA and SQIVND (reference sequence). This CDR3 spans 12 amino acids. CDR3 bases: TGTGCCAGTAGTTTGGGGCACACTGAAGCTTTCTTT. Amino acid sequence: CASSLGHTEAFF.

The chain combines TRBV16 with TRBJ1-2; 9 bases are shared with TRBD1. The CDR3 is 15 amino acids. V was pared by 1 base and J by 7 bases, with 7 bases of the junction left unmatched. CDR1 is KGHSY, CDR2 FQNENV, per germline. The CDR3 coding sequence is TGTGCCAGCAGCCAATTCGGGACAGGGTTTATTGGCTACACCTTC. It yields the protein CASSQFGTGFIGYTF.

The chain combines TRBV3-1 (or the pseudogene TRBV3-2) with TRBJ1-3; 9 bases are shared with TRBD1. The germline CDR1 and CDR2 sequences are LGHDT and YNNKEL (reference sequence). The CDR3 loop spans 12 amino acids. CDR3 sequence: CAQGATGNTIYF. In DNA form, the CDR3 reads TGTGCACAGGGGGCGACAGGAAACACCATATATTTT.

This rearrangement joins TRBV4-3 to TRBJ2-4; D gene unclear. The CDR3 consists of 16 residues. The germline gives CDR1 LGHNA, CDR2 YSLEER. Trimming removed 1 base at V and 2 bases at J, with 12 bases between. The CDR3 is CASSQAGAVTKNIQYF. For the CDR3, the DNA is TGCGCCAGCAGCCAAGCAGGAGCAGTAACCAAAAACATTCAGTACTTC.

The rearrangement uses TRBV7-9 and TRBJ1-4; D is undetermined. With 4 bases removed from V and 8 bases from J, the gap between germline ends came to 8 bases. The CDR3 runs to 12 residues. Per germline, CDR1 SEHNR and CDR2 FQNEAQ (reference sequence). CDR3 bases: TGTGCCAGCAGCTCCGACCTGGAAAAACTGTTTTTT. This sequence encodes CASSSDLEKLFF. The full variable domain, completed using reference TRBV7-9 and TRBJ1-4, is DTGVSQNPRHKITKRGQNVTFRCDPISEHNRLYWYRQTLGQGPEFLTYFQNEAQLEKSRLLSDRFSAERPKGSFSTLEIQRTEQGDSAMYLCASSSDLEKLFFGSGTQLSVL.

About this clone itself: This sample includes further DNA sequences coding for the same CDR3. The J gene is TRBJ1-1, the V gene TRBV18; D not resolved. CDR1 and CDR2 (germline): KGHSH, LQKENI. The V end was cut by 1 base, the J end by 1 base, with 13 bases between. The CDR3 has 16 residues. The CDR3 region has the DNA TGTGCCAGCTCACCACGCGCGGGAGCTGGGAACACTGAAGCTTTCTTT. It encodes CASSPRAGAGNTEAFF.

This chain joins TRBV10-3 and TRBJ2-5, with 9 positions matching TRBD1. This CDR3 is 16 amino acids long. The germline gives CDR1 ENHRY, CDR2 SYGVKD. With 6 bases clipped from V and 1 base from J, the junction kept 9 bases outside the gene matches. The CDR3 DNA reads TGTGCCATCAGACCGGACAGGGGATATGCCCAAGAGACCCAGTACTTC. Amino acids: CAIRPDRGYAQETQYF.

CDR3 DNA sequence: TGTGCCAGCAGCTTGTCCGCAAGGCAGTTCTTC. It translates to CASSLSARQFF. This sequence joins TRBV5-6 and TRBJ2-1; D is undetermined. The CDR3 has 11 amino acids. Germline values: CDR1 SGHDT, CDR2 YYEEEE. V gave up 1 base and J gave up 12 bases, with 8 bases separating them.

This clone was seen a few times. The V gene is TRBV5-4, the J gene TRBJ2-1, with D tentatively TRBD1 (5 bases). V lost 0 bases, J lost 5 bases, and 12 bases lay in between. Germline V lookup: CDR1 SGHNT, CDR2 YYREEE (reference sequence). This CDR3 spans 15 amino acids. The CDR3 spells CASSLVGHVNNEQFF. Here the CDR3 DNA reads TGTGCCAGCAGCTTGGTGGGGCACGTAAACAATGAGCAGTTCTTC.